This TCR beta chain stems from a study of CD8+CD57+ T cells in acquired aplastic anemia. Study in general: Sorted CD4+ and CD8+ cells yielded around 3.2 ug of DNA on average.

TCR beta VDJ and CDR3 were profiled, and genomic DNA was the template. A single record per CDR3 protein comes from TCRdb applying MiXCR to the reads. In the table there are approximately 250,000 distinct CDR3 sequences, approximately 86% of which are singletons. Patients who underwent sequencing had shown CD8+CD57+ cell expansion by flow cytometry. Trimming removed 6 bases from V and 6 bases from J; junction bases left unmatched: 5. The CDR3 loop spans 13 amino acids. The germline V gene has CDR1 SNHLY and CDR2 FYNNEI. This clonotype originated in a human donor with aplastic anemia. The chain uses TRBV2 and TRBJ2-3, with TRBD2 identical over 8 bases. Sequenced: sorted CD4+, CD8+, or CD8+CD57+ T cells (not recorded which) from PBMCs. CDR3 nucleotides: TGTGCCAGCAGCCAGCGGGGGATCGATACGCAGTATTTT. This codes for CASSQRGIDTQYF. Together with reference TRBV2 and TRBJ2-3, the CDR3 gives the full variable domain: EPEVTQTPSHQVTQMGQEVILRCVPISNHLYFYWYRQILGQKVEFLVSFYNNEISEKSEIFDDQFSVERPDGSNFTLKIRSTKLEDSAMYFCASSQRGIDTQYFGPGTRLTVL.